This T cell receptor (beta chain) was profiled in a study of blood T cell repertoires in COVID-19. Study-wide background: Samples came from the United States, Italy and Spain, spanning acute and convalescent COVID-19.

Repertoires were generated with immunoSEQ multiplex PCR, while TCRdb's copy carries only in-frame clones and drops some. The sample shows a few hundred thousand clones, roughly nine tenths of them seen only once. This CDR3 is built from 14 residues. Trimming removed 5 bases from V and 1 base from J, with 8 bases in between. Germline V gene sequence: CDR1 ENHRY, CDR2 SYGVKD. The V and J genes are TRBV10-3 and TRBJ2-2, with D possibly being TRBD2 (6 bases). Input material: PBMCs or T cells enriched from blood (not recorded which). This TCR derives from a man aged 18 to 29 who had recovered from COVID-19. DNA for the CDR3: TGTGCCATCAGTCCCGGGAGGAACACCGGGGAGCTGTTTTTT. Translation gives CAISPGRNTGELFF.